This T cell receptor beta chain appears in the sequencing data of a study of cytomegalovirus exposure and HLA in healthy donors. Whole-study findings and limits: Most likely, a cluster of highly shared sequence variants arose as a sequencing artifact. Later on, an analysis showed TCR association rates differing by HLA locus, with DRB1 the most and HLA-C the fewest. TCR beta V- and J-gene trimming, according to a later analysis, was linked to a missense DCLRE1C variant.

The PCR employed 60 Vbeta primers together with 13 Jbeta primers. Data came from immunoSEQ multiplex PCR; TCRdb stores just in-frame clones and leaves some out. This sample has 100,000 to 120,000 clones, with about 15% found just once. In its sample, this clone was seen a few times. The target antigen is unknown. The CDR3 covers 14 residues. CDR1 and CDR2 from the germline V gene are LNHDA and SQIVND (reference sequence). Trimming left V 5 bases short and J 3 bases short, with 11 bases between. The gene calls are TRBV19 and TRBJ1-5; D perhaps matches TRBD1 (5 bases). This TCR came from a female donor in good health and CMV-seronegative. Sequenced: PBMCs. Here the CDR3 reads CASSQGQNNQPQHF. In DNA form, the CDR3 reads TGTGCCAGTAGTCAAGGACAAAACAATCAGCCCCAGCATTTT. Filled out from reference TRBV19 and TRBJ1-5, the complete variable domain reads DGGITQSPKYLFRKEGQNVTLSCEQNLNHDAMYWYRQDPGQGLRLIYYSQIVNDFQKGDIAEGYSVSREKKESFPLTVTSAQKNPTAFYLCASSQGQNNQPQHFGDGTRLSIL.